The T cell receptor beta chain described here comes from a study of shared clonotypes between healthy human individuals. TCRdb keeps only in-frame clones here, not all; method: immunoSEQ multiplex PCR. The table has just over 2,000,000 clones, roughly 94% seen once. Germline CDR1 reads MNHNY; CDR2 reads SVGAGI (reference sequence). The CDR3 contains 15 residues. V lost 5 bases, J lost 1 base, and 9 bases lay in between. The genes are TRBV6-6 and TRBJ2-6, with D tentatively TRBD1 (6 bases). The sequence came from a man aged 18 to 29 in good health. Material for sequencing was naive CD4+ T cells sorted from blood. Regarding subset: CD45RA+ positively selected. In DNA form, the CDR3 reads TGTGCCAGCAGTACGGACAGATCTGGGGCCAACGTCCTGACTTTC. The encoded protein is CASSTDRSGANVLTF.